This TCR beta chain was identified during a study of blood T cells in healthy people across ages. They isolated at least 6 million PBMCs from each sample. Then a second PCR, running roughly 7 to 11 cycles, was carried out with a sample-barcoded 5' primer and a J-beta primer mix. MiXCR, applied by TCRdb to the 5' RACE reads, yields one record per CDR3 protein. The sample records around 1.5 million distinct CDR3 sequences, approximately 60% being singletons. Overall study findings and caveats: Estimates drawn from one million T cells were deemed to understate diversity. PBMCs went unsorted, and a conclusive naive versus antigen-experienced comparison was therefore prevented. Naive CD4+ cells and diversity were both higher in long-lived donors than in aged donors.

Concerning this clonotype itself: What it binds is unknown.

Per the germline V gene, CDR1 is ENHRY and CDR2 is SYGVKD. CDR3 length equals 15 residues. Trimming removed 2 bases from V and 1 base from J, with 9 bases in between. The V and J genes are TRBV10-3 and TRBJ2-4; a possible D gene is TRBD2 (5 bases). The source material was blood. The receptor's source is a man younger than 35 in good health. CDR3 sequence reads: CAISEVGGAKNIQYF. The CDR3 DNA reads as TGTGCCATCAGTGAGGTTGGCGGGGCCAAAAACATTCAGTACTTC.